The next 24 T cell receptor beta chains were all read from a single sample in a study of early T cells in non-severe SARS-CoV-2 infection. TCRdb called the 5' RACE reads again in MiXCR, with one record for every CDR3 protein. Counted here are roughly 60,000 distinct CDR3 sequences, roughly 5.3% occurring once; the ten biggest clones make up about 7%. The sequenced material came from whole blood. Source of these receptors: an adult who was a healthcare worker with PCR-confirmed SARS-CoV-2 infection or an uninfected control (not recorded which).

This clonotype was detected many times. V and J are TRBV11-2 and TRBJ2-1; 14 bases match TRBD2. CDR3 length: 15 amino acids. Losses at the gene ends were 5 bases for V and 9 bases for J; bases not matched to a gene: 6. The germline gives CDR1 SGHAT, CDR2 FQNNGV. The CDR3 region is CASSVGLAGEVEQFF. DNA of the CDR3: TGTGCCAGCAGCGTGGGACTAGCGGGAGAAGTTGAGCAGTTCTTC.

The chain has TRBV10-3 and TRBJ2-2; weak D call: TRBD1 (6 bases). The CDR3 extends over 17 amino acids. The V gene's germline CDR1 is ENHRY and CDR2 SYGVKD. The ends were cut back, 2 bases at V and 6 bases at J, with 19 bases in the middle. CDR3 in DNA: TGTGCCATCAGTGAGGCGACGGACCTACAGGGACCCGGGGAGCTGTTTTTT. Translation gives CAISEATDLQGPGELFF.

This clonotype has ten or more counts. CDR3 sequence reads: CACPGPSSYEQYF. The CDR3 coding sequence is TGTGCCTGTCCGGGGCCAAGCTCCTACGAGCAGTACTTC. The V gene is TRBV30, the J gene TRBJ2-7; either TRBD1 or TRBD2 may fit D (5 bases each). Between the trimmed V and J ends, which lost 6 bases and 0 bases, there was a span of 12 bases. The CDR3 extends over 13 amino acids. CDR1 is GTSNPN, CDR2 SVGIG, per germline (reference sequence).

The sample holds many counts of this clonotype. The chain joins TRBV3-1 to TRBJ2-1; 14 bases align to TRBD2. Germline CDR1 and CDR2: LGHDT and YNNKEL (reference sequence). The CDR3 contains 16 residues. Trimming at V came to 6 bases and at J to 5 bases, leaving 6 bases not matched to a gene. The CDR3 coding sequence is TGTGCCAGCAGACGGACTAGCGGGGGGCTCAACAATGAGCAGTTCTTC. Its translation is CASRRTSGGLNNEQFF.

CDR3 loop: CATSDAGASNQPQHF. The CDR3 bases are TGTGCCACCAGTGATGCTGGGGCCAGCAATCAGCCCCAGCATTTT. The chain links TRBV24-1 to TRBJ1-5; tentative D call: TRBD1 (5 bases). This CDR3 contains 15 residues. The V gene lost 3 bases and the J gene lost 1 base, with 9 bases spanning the gap. Germline V CDR1 and CDR2: KGHDR, SFDVKD.

This clonotype was seen ten or more times. The J gene is TRBJ2-1, the V gene TRBV28, with 8 nucleotides matching TRBD1. The CDR3 runs to 15 residues. CDR1 is MDHEN, CDR2 SYDVKM, per germline. Trimming took 6 bases from V and 12 from J; bases not matched to a gene: 16. CDR3 protein: CASREGQGSSSGQFF. CDR3 DNA: TGTGCCAGCAGGGAAGGACAGGGAAGCTCTAGTGGGCAGTTCTTC.

The rearrangement uses TRBV24-1 and TRBJ2-3; no clear D. The CDR3 runs to 13 residues. CDR1 is KGHDR and CDR2 is SFDVKD in the germline V gene. Trimming removed 5 bases at V and 0 bases at J, with 5 bases between. The DNA for the CDR3 is TGTGCCACCAGTGGAGCTAGCACAGATACGCAGTATTTT. The encoded protein is CATSGASTDTQYF.

This clonotype has at least ten counts. The chain combines TRBV20-1 with TRBJ2-7; 9 bases align to TRBD1. This CDR3 is 15 amino acids long. Germline-derived CDR1 and CDR2 are DFQATT and SNEGSKA (reference sequence). Trimming cost V 3 bases and J 2 bases; bases outside gene matches: 8. CDR3 DNA: TGCAGTGCTAGGCTACCGGGACAGGGACCCTACGAGCAGTACTTC. This codes for CSARLPGQGPYEQYF.

The chain is built from TRBV5-1 and TRBJ2-1; 13 nucleotides align to TRBD2. The CDR3 runs 20 residues. Germline V CDR1 and CDR2: SGHRS, YFSETQ. V gave up 4 bases and J gave up 0 bases; unmatched junction bases: 13. CDR3: CASSPRGTSGIVSSYNEQFF. As DNA, the CDR3 is TGCGCCAGCAGCCCGCGGGGGACTAGCGGGATAGTTAGCTCCTACAATGAGCAGTTCTTC.

The chain uses TRBV30 and TRBJ2-7, with D possibly TRBD1 on 6 matching bases. This CDR3 contains 10 residues. The germline V and J ends were trimmed by 3 bases and 6 bases, with 6 bases remaining between them. The germline gives CDR1 GTSNPN, CDR2 SVGIG (reference sequence). CDR3 region: CAWSRGEQYF. CDR3 DNA: TGTGCCTGGAGCAGGGGCGAGCAGTACTTC.

Concerning this clonotype itself: This may be a read error: a much more frequent sequence differs by one nucleotide. V is TRBV5-5 and J is TRBJ1-5; weak D call: TRBD1 (5 bases). The V end lost 6 bases, the J end lost 2 bases, and 15 bases lay between the germline ends. The CDR3 loop spans 15 amino acids. CDR1 is SGHKS, CDR2 YYEKEE, per germline (reference sequence). CDR3 sequence: CASNAWGAGNQPQHF. In DNA, the CDR3 is TGTGCCAGCAATGCATGGGGCGCGGGCAATCAGCCCCAGCATTTT.

This clonotype was detected many times. The chain joins TRBV3-1 to TRBJ1-6, with a possible D match to TRBD1 (5 bases). The CDR3 sequence is 15 residues long. The V end lost 3 bases, the J end lost 6 bases, and 12 bases lay between the germline ends. The germline CDR1 and CDR2 sequences are LGHDT and YNNKEL (reference sequence). The chain's CDR3 is CASSQQTVLNSPLHF. The CDR3 nucleotides read TGTGCCAGCAGCCAGCAGACAGTCCTTAATTCACCCCTCCACTTT.

There are many counts of this clonotype. The chain combines TRBV10-2 with TRBJ2-7; D is possibly TRBD2 (6 bases). V lost 3 bases and J 3 bases, leaving 12 bases between the germline ends. CDR3 length: 14 amino acids. CDR1 WSHSY and CDR2 SAAADI come from the germline V gene. CDR3 DNA sequence: TGCGCCAGCAGTGACGGACTATATATCTACGAGCAGTACTTC. Protein product: CASSDGLYIYEQYF.

This clonotype was found many times. Here the CDR3 reads CASSLGRPGDREAFF. The CDR3 DNA sequence: TGTGCCAGCAGTTTAGGGAGACCGGGGGACAGGGAAGCTTTCTTT. The chain carries TRBV12-3 or TRBV12-4 and TRBJ1-1, with 8 positions matching TRBD1. V was pared by 1 base and J by 8 bases, with 9 bases of the junction left unmatched. This CDR3 is 15 amino acids long.

This clonotype was seen ten or more times. The chain uses TRBV7-8 and TRBJ2-4; the D gene could be TRBD1 or TRBD2 (7 bases each). This CDR3 has 15 residues. In germline, CDR1 is SGHVS, CDR2 FQNEAQ. Trimming stripped 7 bases from V and 3 bases from J, with 16 bases between. The CDR3 here is CASTPGGGGKNIQYF. For the CDR3, the DNA is TGTGCCAGCACCCCAGGGGGGGGAGGCAAAAACATTCAGTACTTC.

This clonotype was detected many times. The chain couples TRBV6-6 to TRBJ2-7; D ambiguous. The CDR3 is made up of 13 amino acids. Trimming took 0 bases from V and 0 from J, leaving 3 bases between them. Per germline, CDR1 MNHNY and CDR2 SVGAGI (reference sequence). The CDR3 DNA sequence: TGTGCCAGCAGTTACTCGACCTCCTACGAGCAGTACTTC. Translating gives CASSYSTSYEQYF.

Details on this clonotype: This may arise from a read error, as a much more abundant clone is one base away. CDR3 DNA sequence: TGTGTCAGCAGCTTAGGGCACACCGGGGAGCTGTTTTTT. Translation: CVSSLGHTGELFF. The V call is TRBV13, the J call TRBJ2-2; D not certain. The germline CDR1 and CDR2 sequences are PRHDT and FYEKMQ (reference sequence). The CDR3 covers 13 residues. Looking up the rest from reference TRBV13 and TRBJ2-2 gives the full variable domain: AAGVIQSPRHLIKEKRETATLKCYPIPRHDTVYWYQQGPGQDPQFLISFYEKMQSDKGSIPDRFSAQQFSDYHSELNMSSLELGDSALYFCVSSLGHTGELFFGEGSRLTVL.

This clonotype was detected ten times or more. This chain joins TRBV7-6 and TRBJ2-3; TRBD1 or TRBD2 may be the D gene (5 bases each). Germline-derived CDR1 and CDR2 are SGHVS and FNYEAQ. The CDR3 has 13 amino acids. With 6 bases removed from V and 2 bases from J, the gap between germline ends came to 9 bases. The CDR3 reads CASSLGTTDTQYF. The CDR3 DNA follows: TGTGCCAGCAGTCTTGGGACCACAGATACGCAGTATTTT.

This clonotype was detected a few times. The CDR3: CASSPRTSGSLGDEQYF. Here the CDR3 DNA reads TGTGCCAGCTCACCACGGACTAGCGGGAGCTTGGGGGACGAGCAGTACTTC. The rearrangement joins TRBV18 to TRBJ2-7, with 13 bases fitting TRBD2. With 1 base clipped from V and 5 bases from J, the junction kept 8 bases outside the gene matches. The CDR3 runs to 17 residues. Germline CDR1 and CDR2: KGHSH and LQKENI.

This clonotype has a count of ten or more. The chain employs TRBV7-9 and TRBJ1-4, with TRBD1 as a possible D gene (5 bases). This CDR3 has 15 amino acids. The V and J ends lost 4 bases and 5 bases respectively, with 14 bases between them. CDR1 is SEHNR, CDR2 FQNEAQ, per germline (reference sequence). CDR3 loop: CASSSFGTENEKLFF. The CDR3 DNA reads as TGTGCCAGCAGCTCCTTCGGGACGGAGAATGAAAAACTGTTTTTT.

This clonotype was seen repeatedly, ten times or more. The CDR3 is CASSLLAREQYF. Here the CDR3 DNA reads TGTGCCAGCAGCCTCCTCGCCCGAGAGCAGTACTTC. V gene TRBV7-2 combines with J gene TRBJ2-7; D unclear. Trimming removed 5 bases from V and 7 bases from J, with 12 bases in between. CDR1 SGHTA and CDR2 FQGNSA come from the germline V gene. The CDR3 spans 12 residues.

The table lists this clonotype with many counts. J is TRBJ1-2 and V is TRBV18; TRBD1 agrees at 12 bases. Losses at the gene ends were 3 bases for V and 0 bases for J; bases not matched to a gene: 8. This CDR3 spans 18 amino acids. Germline loops: CDR1 KGHSH, CDR2 LQKENI. Here the CDR3 reads CASSPGTGGASANYGYTF. DNA for the CDR3: TGTGCCAGCTCACCGGGGACAGGGGGCGCGTCAGCTAACTATGGCTACACCTTC.

The J gene is TRBJ2-7, the V gene TRBV18; 13 nucleotides align to TRBD2. Germline V gives CDR1 KGHSH, CDR2 LQKENI. V shed 3 bases and J 7 bases; nucleotides not matched to a gene: 6. The CDR3 is made up of 15 amino acids. The CDR3 protein is CASSPGLAGPLEQYF. The DNA of the CDR3 is TGTGCCAGCTCACCGGGACTAGCGGGACCCCTTGAGCAGTACTTC. Drawing the rest from reference TRBV18 and TRBJ2-7, the complete variable domain is NAGVMQNPRHLVRRRGQEARLRCSPMKGHSHVYWYRQLPEEGLKFMVYLQKENIIDESGMPKERFSAEFPKEGPSILRIQQVVRGDSAAYFCASSPGLAGPLEQYFGPGTRLTVT.

This clonotype occurred many times. The chain combines TRBV5-1 with TRBJ1-2, with 8 bases matching TRBD1. Germline assignment: CDR1 SGHRS and CDR2 YFSETQ. CDR3 length: 17 residues. Unmatched junction bases numbered 11, after V lost 0 bases and J lost 4 bases. The CDR3: CASSLDGQGGNPYGYTF. The CDR3 DNA reads as TGCGCCAGCAGCTTGGATGGACAGGGAGGAAACCCCTATGGCTACACCTTC.